These 21 T cell receptor beta chains originate from one sample sequenced in a study of T cells in Graves' hyperthyroidism and ophthalmopathy. There were TCR beta CDR3 regions amplified from RNA transcripts. With the HTBI primer set, the TCR CDR3 went through a first round of RT-PCR. TCRdb redid the calling of the multiplex PCR reads with MiXCR, one entry per CDR3 protein. Among 540,000 or so distinct CDR3 sequences listed, under 60% were seen once. Sequencing input: peripheral blood or thyroid tissue (not recorded which). These receptors all stem from an adult woman with Graves' disease, either hyperthyroidism or ophthalmopathy (not recorded which).

V and J are TRBV7-9 and TRBJ1-1, with D uncertain. There are 14 residues in the CDR3. Germline values: CDR1 SEHNR, CDR2 FQNEAQ (reference sequence). Trimming took 6 bases from V and 1 from J, leaving 12 bases between them. The CDR3: CASSYGQQNTEAFF. The CDR3 DNA sequence: TGTGCCAGCAGTTACGGGCAGCAGAACACTGAAGCTTTCTTT.

This clonotype occurred many times. This sequence joins TRBV20-1 and TRBJ1-4; 11 nucleotides agree with TRBD1. V was clipped by 5 bases and J by 0 bases; unmatched bases: 5. The CDR3 length is 16 residues. CDR1 is DFQATT and CDR2 is SNEGSKA in the germline V gene (reference sequence). The CDR3 reads CSAGTGGPATNEKLFF. The CDR3 DNA sequence: TGCAGTGCTGGGACAGGGGGGCCTGCAACTAATGAAAAACTGTTTTTT.

In its sample, this clonotype was seen many times. V and J are TRBV9 and TRBJ1-5; 7 nucleotides match TRBD1. The CDR3 loop spans 13 amino acids. Germline CDR1 SGDLS, CDR2 YYNGEE. Trimming cost V 4 bases and J 9 bases; bases outside gene matches: 7. The CDR3 coding sequence is TGTGCCAGCAGCACAGACAGGGAAACGCCCCAGCATTTT. Its protein product is CASSTDRETPQHF.

This chain uses TRBV9 with TRBJ1-2, with D uncertain. The CDR3 covers 11 residues. Germline values: CDR1 SGDLS, CDR2 YYNGEE. V gave up 0 bases and J gave up 12 bases, with 9 bases separating them. The CDR3 sequence: CASSVGQDNTF. The CDR3 bases are TGTGCCAGCAGCGTAGGTCAGGATAACACCTTC.

This sequence joins TRBV28 and TRBJ2-7; D is uncertain. The germline V gene has CDR1 MDHEN and CDR2 SYDVKM. This CDR3 is 14 amino acids long. V lost 6 bases and J lost 2, with 14 bases in between. DNA of the CDR3: TGTGCCAGCAGGCGTGGCGGCAGGCCCTACGAGCAGTACTTC. As protein: CASRRGGRPYEQYF.

Remarks on this clonotype: One junction end disagrees with the germline gene, perhaps due to a read error. V and J are TRBV9 and TRBJ2-7; D may be TRBD1 (6 bases). CDR1 SGDLS and CDR2 YYNGEE come from the germline V gene. This CDR3 comprises 13 residues. The CDR3 DNA is TGCGCCAGCAGCTTAAACAGGGACGGCGAGCAGTACTTC. It encodes CASSLNRDGEQYF.

Remarks on this clonotype: A read error is likely, as this CDR3 ends without the conserved phenylalanine or tryptophan. The DNA is left out, because the CDR3 cannot be placed on it with certainty; the CDR3 is given as TCRdb lists it. The chain carries TRBV7-2 and TRBJ2-5; the tabulated D call, TRBD2, remains unverified against the DNA. The CDR3 sequence runs 14 residues, both termini included. The germline V gene has CDR1 SGHTA and CDR2 FQGNSA. CDR3 residues: CASSHPTSGETPNT.

This sequence joins TRBV19 and TRBJ1-5, with unresolved D. Germline V gives CDR1 LNHDA, CDR2 SQIVND (reference sequence). The germline V and J ends were trimmed by 4 bases and 0 bases, with 10 bases remaining between them. The CDR3 totals 15 residues. The CDR3 DNA sequence: TGTGCCAGTAGTACGACCGGGTATAGCAATCAGCCCCAGCATTTT. Amino acid sequence: CASSTTGYSNQPQHF.

This rearrangement joins TRBV3-1 to TRBJ1-6; no clear D. V lost 5 bases, J lost 8 bases, and 16 bases lay in between. The length of the CDR3 is 15 residues. From germline, CDR1 is LGHDT and CDR2 YNNKEL (reference sequence). The CDR3 DNA sequence: TGTGCCAGCAGCTTTAGTAATCAGACCGATTCACCCCTCCACTTT. Amino acid sequence: CASSFSNQTDSPLHF. Full variable domain (missing parts from reference TRBV3-1 and TRBJ1-6): DTAVSQTPKYLVTQMGNDKSIKCEQNLGHDTMYWYKQDSKKFLKIMFSYNNKELIINETVPNRFSPKSPDKAHLNLHINSLELGDSAVYFCASSFSNQTDSPLHFGNGTRLTVT.

This clonotype was picked up many times. This rearrangement joins TRBV5-5 to TRBJ2-2; D might be TRBD2 (5 bases). Germline lookup yields CDR1 SGHKS and CDR2 YYEKEE (reference sequence). The ends were cut back, 4 bases at V and 5 bases at J, with 15 bases in the middle. The CDR3 length is 15 residues. The CDR3 reads CASSPGRARTGELFF. DNA of the CDR3: TGTGCCAGCAGCCCGGGAAGGGCGCGAACCGGGGAGCTGTTTTTT.

This clonotype occurred a few times. The chain has TRBV19 and TRBJ1-2; 8 bases line up with TRBD1. Germline V gene data show CDR1 as LNHDA and CDR2 as SQIVND (reference sequence). After removal of 7 bases from V and 6 bases from J, the junction contained 10 bases not matched to a gene. This CDR3 is 14 amino acids long. CDR3 bases: TGTGCCAGTATACACGCAGGGGGCGCGGATGGCTACACCTTC. Protein sequence: CASIHAGGADGYTF.

The J gene is TRBJ2-7, the V gene TRBV5-1; D is uncertain. CDR3 length equals 13 residues. The V and J ends lost 0 bases and 0 bases respectively, with 4 bases between them. Germline CDR1 reads SGHRS; CDR2 reads YFSETQ. The chain's CDR3 is CASSLVYSYEQYF. The CDR3 bases are TGCGCCAGCAGCTTGGTTTACTCCTACGAGCAGTACTTC.

V and J are TRBV20-1 and TRBJ1-4; D unresolved. The length of the CDR3 is 10 residues. The V gene lost 6 bases and the J gene lost 11 bases, with 10 bases spanning the gap. From germline, CDR1 is DFQATT and CDR2 SNEGSKA (reference sequence). The CDR3 loop is CSARVLKLFF. CDR3 sequence (DNA): TGCAGTGCCCGCGTGTTGAAACTGTTTTTT.

This clonotype was found many times. This chain joins TRBV10-3 and TRBJ2-2, with TRBD1 matching 8 bases. The CDR3 loop spans 15 amino acids. The germline V gene has CDR1 ENHRY and CDR2 SYGVKD. Germline trimming cut 5 bases from V and 8 bases from J; bases unmatched to any gene: 10. The CDR3, as DNA: TGTGCCATCAGTCCGGGACAGGACGGGTCGGGGGAGCTGTTTTTT. Translated: CAISPGQDGSGELFF.

The chain joins TRBV2 to TRBJ1-5; no reliable D call. This CDR3 has 13 amino acids. Per the germline V gene, CDR1 is SNHLY and CDR2 is FYNNEI. The V and J ends lost 2 bases and 7 bases respectively, with 9 bases between them. The CDR3 region is CASSEFGNQPQHF. The DNA for the CDR3 is TGTGCCAGCAGTGAATTTGGTAACCAGCCCCAGCATTTT.

A word on this clonotype: A much larger clone differs from this one at a single base, so this may be a read error. The conserved phenylalanine or tryptophan normally closing the CDR3 is absent here, so this likely arose from a read error. The rearrangement links TRBV10-3 to TRBJ2-5, with D unresolved. V was trimmed by 4 bases and J by 5 bases, leaving 8 bases between them. CDR3 size: 12 residues. Germline values: CDR1 ENHRY, CDR2 SYGVKD. CDR3 in amino acids: CAISGNGETQYL. DNA of the CDR3: TGTGCCATCAGTGGCAATGGGGAGACCCAGTACCTC.

This rearrangement joins TRBV2 to TRBJ2-7; TRBD2 agrees at 10 bases. CDR3 length equals 22 residues. CDR1 and CDR2 from the germline V gene are SNHLY and FYNNEI. The V gene end was trimmed by 6 bases and the J gene end by 5 bases; junction bases not matched to a gene: 31. The CDR3 DNA reads as TGTGCCAGCAGGTCCCGGGGGGCCGTCGAGCGGGGGGGAGACCTCTCTATCCACGAGCAGTACTTC. It encodes CASRSRGAVERGGDLSIHEQYF.

The V gene is TRBV12-3 or TRBV12-4, the J gene TRBJ2-3; 10 positions agree with TRBD2. The V segment lost 4 bases and the J segment 1 base; nucleotides outside the gene matches: 2. The CDR3 sequence is 15 residues long. The CDR3 bases are TGTGCCAGCAGTTCCGGGACTAGCGGCACAGATACGCAGTATTTT. Translation: CASSSGTSGTDTQYF.

This clonotype was found many times. V is TRBV6-6 and J is TRBJ1-4; D possibly corresponds to TRBD1 (5 bases). The CDR3 has 15 amino acids. The germline V gene encodes CDR1 MNHNY and CDR2 SVGAGI (reference sequence). V shed 2 bases and J shed 6 bases, with 13 bases lying between them. The CDR3 DNA reads as TGTGCCAGCAGTTACACCGGGGCTGGAGATGAAAAACTGTTTTTT. Residues: CASSYTGAGDEKLFF.

The chain has TRBV28 and TRBJ1-5, with D possibly TRBD1 on 5 matching bases. Between the trimmed V and J ends, which lost 3 bases and 2 bases, there was a span of 17 bases. This CDR3 is 17 amino acids long. From germline, CDR1 is MDHEN and CDR2 SYDVKM. Here the CDR3 DNA reads TGTGCCAGCAGTTTTCTGTCCGGTTGGGGGGGCAATCAGCCCCAGCATTTT. Translated: CASSFLSGWGGNQPQHF.

This clonotype was recorded a few times. The rearrangement links TRBV29-1 to TRBJ1-5; D not certain. V was clipped by 3 bases and J by 0 bases, with 6 bases between them. Germline V CDR1 and CDR2: SQVTM, ANQGSEA. This CDR3 region has 13 residues. CDR3 sequence (DNA): TGCAGCGTTGAGGTTAATAGCAATCAGCCCCAGCATTTT. Amino acids: CSVEVNSNQPQHF.